A few counts support the clone carrying this T cell receptor beta chain. The antigen is undetermined. The entry originates in a study of T-cell memory formation after mild COVID-19. Study-level results: Certain responding clones were present in pre-infection memory, suggesting participation of cross-reactive memory.

The CDR3 runs 15 residues. Germline values: CDR1 SQVTM, CDR2 ANQGSEA. V dropped 3 bases and J dropped 4; count of bases not matched to a gene: 7. TCRdb re-called the 5' RACE reads with MiXCR, one entry per CDR3 protein. The table lists a few hundred thousand distinct CDR3 sequences, 20% to 25% of them singletons. This TCR was sampled from an adult woman who had mild COVID-19 (a few samples of this study predate the infection). Cell type and time point are not known. The chain employs TRBV29-1 and TRBJ2-2; the match to TRBD1 covers 8 bases. Sample: PBMCs or a T cell subset sorted from them (not recorded which). CDR3 loop: CSVEAGGAGTGELFF. The CDR3 coding sequence is TGCAGCGTTGAGGCAGGGGGCGCGGGCACCGGGGAGCTGTTTTTT.